This TCR beta chain appears in the sequencing data of a study of blood T cell repertoires in COVID-19 (dated by TCRdb to about 2020). For the study in its entirety: Samples from collaborators originated in the United States, Italy and Spain and spanned both the acute and convalescent phases of COVID-19. Samples came from the ongoing ImmuneRACE study (first 160 participants) plus 1,254 subjects from 6 global collaborators. Subjects who had been exposed to COVID-19, were actively infected with it, or had recovered from it provided the deeply sampled blood TCRbeta repertoires that made up the dataset. The material from the prospective study consisted of cDNA or gDNA derived from T cells, B-cell-depleted T cells, or PBMCs. A de-identified subject ID, COVID-19 status, age in years and sex were almost always included in the sample metadata. A freely available public database, intended as a resource for researchers studying the immune response to SARS-CoV-2, is where the repertoires were released. Where available, HLA class I and class II types were obtained from metadata supplied by the sample provider rather than from assay-based typing.

A word on this clone: What this receptor recognizes is not known. Base qualities are missing; no much larger clone stands one base away.

CDR3 length: 14 amino acids, cysteine to phenylalanine. Of the read, only the CDR3 DNA is kept; its 42 bases are in frame from base 1. Trimming at the junction amounts to 5 bases on V and 7 bases on J, and the germline ends lie 17 bases apart. CDR1 and CDR2 were assigned from the germline V gene (reference sequence) as SEHNR and FQNEAQ. What the study reported, not specific to this receptor: The quantity of clinical and demographic metadata differed by source and by participant and was supplied without curation.

Whole blood was collected in K2EDTA tubes by collaborating institutions according to the institutions' own protocols. For TCRbeta analysis, collaborators shipped samples in one of three forms: frozen whole blood, isolated PBMCs, or DNA extracted from either of those sample types. The immunoSEQ Assay, a bias-controlled multiplex PCR, was used to amplify TCRbeta CDR3 regions from genomic DNA. Per the original workflow: The number of nucleated cells in each sample was estimated by amplification of reference gene primers within the assay. To quantify the absolute abundance of each unique TCRbeta CDR3 rearrangement, sequence reads were collapsed and filtered. For each sample, productive Simpson clonality was calculated by taking the square root of Simpson's diversity index across productive rearrangements. What TCRdb holds here is the immuneACCESS table cut down to in-frame rearrangements. Part of the clones is not present; checked against another copy, under half of the missing clones reflect an unresolved V gene, and the others are unexplained. The D gene and trimming were derived from the DNA, and the V and J assignments and clone size from that table. The sample has about 270,000 clones on record, 86% of them singletons. Over 8% of the sample comes from the top ten.

Sequencing was carried out using peripheral blood. This receptor chain uses TRBV7-9 and TRBJ1-1; there is no confident call for the D gene. This receptor was obtained from a man in his forties or fifties with active or convalescent COVID-19. The base sequence is TGTGCCAGCAGCCCGGGGAGGGAACCCCTTGAAGCTTTCTTT. Translated, it gives CASSPGREPLEAFF.